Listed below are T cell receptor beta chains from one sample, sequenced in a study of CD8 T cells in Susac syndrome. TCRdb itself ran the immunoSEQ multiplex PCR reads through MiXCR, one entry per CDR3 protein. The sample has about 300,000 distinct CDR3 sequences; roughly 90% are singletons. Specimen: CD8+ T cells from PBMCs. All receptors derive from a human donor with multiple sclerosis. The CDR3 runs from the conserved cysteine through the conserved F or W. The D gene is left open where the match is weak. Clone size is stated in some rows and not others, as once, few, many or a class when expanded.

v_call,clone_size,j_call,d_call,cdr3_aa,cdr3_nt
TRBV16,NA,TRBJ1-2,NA,CASSQQLGDGYTF,TGTGCCAGCAGCCAACAGTTAGGGGACGGCTACACCTTC
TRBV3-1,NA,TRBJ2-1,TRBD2,CASSHASGSEQFF,TGTGCCAGCAGCCACGCTAGCGGGAGTGAGCAGTTCTTC
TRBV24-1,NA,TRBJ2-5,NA,CATSDLKADRTQETQYF,TGTGCCACCAGTGATTTGAAGGCGGACCGGACCCAAGAGACCCAGTACTTC
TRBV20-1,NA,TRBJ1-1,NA,CSARYGHTEAFF,TGCAGTGCTAGGTACGGACACACTGAAGCTTTCTTT
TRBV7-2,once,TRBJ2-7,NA,CASSSPPWGEQYF,TGTGCCAGCAGCTCGCCTCCTTGGGGCGAGCAGTACTTC
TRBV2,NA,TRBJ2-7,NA,CASSEYLGTYEQYF,TGTGCCAGCAGTGAATATCTAGGGACCTACGAGCAGTACTTC
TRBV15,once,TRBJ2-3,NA,CATSRDPSTSTDTQYF,TGTGCCACCAGCAGAGATCCTTCCACTAGCACAGATACGCAGTATTTT
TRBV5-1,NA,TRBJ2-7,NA,CASTPGGVAYEQYF,TGCGCCAGCACCCCCGGCGGGGTAGCCTACGAGCAGTACTTC
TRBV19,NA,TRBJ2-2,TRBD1,CASSKALGTGTGELFF,TGTGCCAGTAGTAAAGCACTCGGGACAGGCACCGGGGAGCTGTTTTTT
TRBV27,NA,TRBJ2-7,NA,CASSLSGLSSYEQYF,TGTGCCAGCAGTTTATCGGGGTTGAGCTCCTACGAGCAGTACTTC
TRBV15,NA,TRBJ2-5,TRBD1,CATSSRTGGQETQYF,TGTGCCACCAGCTCAAGGACAGGGGGACAAGAGACCCAGTACTTC
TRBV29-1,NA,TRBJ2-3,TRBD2,CSVDALAGSSTDTQYF,TGCAGCGTTGATGCACTAGCGGGGTCTAGCACAGATACGCAGTATTTT
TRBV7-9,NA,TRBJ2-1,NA,CASSSLQGSSYNEQFF,TGTGCCAGCAGCTCCCTACAGGGCAGCTCCTACAATGAGCAGTTCTTC
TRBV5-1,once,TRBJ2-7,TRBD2,CASSLGSGVTSYEQYF,TGCGCCAGCAGCTTGGGTAGCGGGGTTACCTCCTACGAGCAGTACTTC
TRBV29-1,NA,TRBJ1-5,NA,CSVEDDSNQPQHF,TGCAGCGTTGAGGACGATAGCAATCAGCCCCAGCATTTT
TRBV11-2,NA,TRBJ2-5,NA,CASSSPAGAGVETQYF,TGTGCCAGCAGCTCCCCGGCGGGGGCGGGGGTAGAGACCCAGTACTTC
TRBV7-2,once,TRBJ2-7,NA,CASSFYRFGGYEQYF,TGTGCCAGCAGCTTCTACAGGTTTGGGGGCTACGAGCAGTACTTC
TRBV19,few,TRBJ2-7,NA,CASSPGSPYEQYF,TGTGCCAGTAGTCCTGGGAGTCCCTACGAGCAGTACTTC
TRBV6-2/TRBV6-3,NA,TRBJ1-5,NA,CASSTGVGHQPQHF,TGTGCCAGCAGTACCGGGGTGGGGCATCAGCCCCAGCATTTT
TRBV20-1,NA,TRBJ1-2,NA,CSASPPGQSEPLLVSRTGYTF,TGCAGTGCTAGCCCGCCCGGACAGTCCGAACCGTTGCTCGTCAGTAGGACTGGCTACACCTTC
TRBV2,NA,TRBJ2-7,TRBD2,CASSDLAGGAYEQYF,TGTGCCAGCAGTGACCTAGCGGGAGGGGCCTACGAGCAGTACTTC
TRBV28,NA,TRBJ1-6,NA,CASSLAKGIGSPLHF,TGTGCCAGCAGTTTGGCCAAGGGTATCGGTTCACCCCTCCACTTT
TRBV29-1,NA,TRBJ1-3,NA,CSGLSSGNTIYF,TGCAGCGGTTTGAGCTCTGGAAACACCATATATTTT
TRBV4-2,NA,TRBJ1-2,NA,CASSQEVTGNYGYTF,TGTGCCAGCAGCCAAGAGGTGACGGGGAACTATGGCTACACCTTC
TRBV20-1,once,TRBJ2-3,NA,CSASGDTDTQYF,TGCAGTGCTAGCGGGGACACAGATACGCAGTATTTT
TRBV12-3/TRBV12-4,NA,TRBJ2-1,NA,CASSSGTNEQFF,TGTGCCAGCAGTTCGGGGACCAATGAGCAGTTCTTC
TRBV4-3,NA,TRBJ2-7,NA,CASSQVQGSSYEQYF,TGCGCCAGCAGCCAAGTTCAGGGCAGCTCCTACGAGCAGTACTTC